This T cell receptor (beta chain) was captured by sequencing in a study of T-cell memory formation after mild COVID-19. Study summary: Clusters of TCRs were largely donor specific.

Findings and caveats of the study: Later expanders leaned CD4+, whereas clones that contracted between day 15 and 85 were balanced CD4/CD8.

Trimming at V came to 4 bases and at J to 1 base, leaving 2 bases not matched to a gene. The CDR3 length is 15 residues. CDR1 and CDR2 from the germline V gene are MRHNA and SNTAGT. TCRdb re-called the 5' RACE reads through MiXCR, storing one row per CDR3 protein. Of under 40,000 distinct CDR3 sequences listed, 7.7% are singletons. This clonotype was seen ten or more times. Antigen specificity is unknown. This TCR came from a man between 18 and 29 years old who had mild COVID-19 (a few samples of this study predate the infection). Cell type and time point are not known. The material sequenced was PBMCs or a T cell subset sorted from them (not recorded which). This chain joins TRBV6-4 and TRBJ2-3, with TRBD2 matching 10 bases. CDR3 protein: CASSALAGGTDTQYF. As DNA, the CDR3 is TGTGCCAGCAGTGCGCTAGCGGGGGGCACAGATACGCAGTATTTT.